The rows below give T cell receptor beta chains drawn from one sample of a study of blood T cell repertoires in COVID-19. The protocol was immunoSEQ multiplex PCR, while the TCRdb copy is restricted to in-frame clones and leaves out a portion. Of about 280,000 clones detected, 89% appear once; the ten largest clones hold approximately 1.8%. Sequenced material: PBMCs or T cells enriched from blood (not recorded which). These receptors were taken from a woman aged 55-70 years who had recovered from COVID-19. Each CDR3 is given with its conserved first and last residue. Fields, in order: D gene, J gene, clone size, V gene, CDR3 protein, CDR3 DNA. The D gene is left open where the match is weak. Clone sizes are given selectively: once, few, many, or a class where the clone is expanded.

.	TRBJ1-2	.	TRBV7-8	CASSLPYRWGEGYTF	TGTGCCAGCAGCTTACCATACCGGTGGGGCGAGGGCTACACCTTC
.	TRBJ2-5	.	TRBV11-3	CASSLQGLETQYF	TGTGCCAGCAGTTTACAGGGATTGGAGACCCAGTACTTC
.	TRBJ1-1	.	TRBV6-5	CASSRVQNTEAFF	TGTGCCAGCAGCCGCGTTCAAAACACTGAAGCTTTCTTT
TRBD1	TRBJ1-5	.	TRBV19	CASSMAGTGGHSNQPQHF	TGTGCCAGTAGTATGGCCGGGACAGGGGGTCATAGCAATCAGCCCCAGCATTTT
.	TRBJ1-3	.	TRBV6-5	CASSYSSRSSGNTIYF	TGTGCCAGCAGTTACTCGAGTAGAAGCTCTGGAAACACCATATATTTT
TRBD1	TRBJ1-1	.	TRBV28	CASSPGTGVTEAFF	TGTGCCAGCTCACCCGGGACAGGGGTTACTGAAGCTTTCTTT
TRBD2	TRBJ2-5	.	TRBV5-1	CASSTLAGGGGETQYF	TGCGCCAGCAGCACCCTAGCGGGGGGCGGGGGAGAGACCCAGTACTTC
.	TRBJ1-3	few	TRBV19	CASTSLSSGNTIYF	TGTGCCAGTACGAGCCTTAGCTCTGGAAACACCATATATTTT
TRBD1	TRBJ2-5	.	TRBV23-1	CASSQATTGSQETQYF	TGCGCCAGCAGTCAAGCCACGACAGGGAGCCAAGAGACCCAGTACTTC
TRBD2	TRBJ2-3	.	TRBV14	CASSRGPTSGISDTQYF	TGTGCCAGCAGCCGGGGCCCTACTAGCGGGATATCAGATACGCAGTATTTT
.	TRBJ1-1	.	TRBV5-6	CASSSTANTEAFF	TGTGCCAGCAGCTCGACAGCGAACACTGAAGCTTTCTTT
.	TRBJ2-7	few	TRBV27	CASYDGLSYEQYF	TGTGCCAGCTATGACGGACTCTCCTACGAGCAGTACTTC
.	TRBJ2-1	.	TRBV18	CASSPPGRGSYNEQFF	TGTGCCAGCTCACCCCCTGGGCGGGGCTCCTACAATGAGCAGTTCTTC
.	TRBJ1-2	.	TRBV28	CASSLLEGNYGYTF	TGTGCCAGCAGTTTATTGGAGGGAAACTATGGCTACACCTTC
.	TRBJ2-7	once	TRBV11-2	CASSPVIGGLPSYEQYF	TGTGCCAGCAGCCCTGTAATCGGGGGTCTTCCCTCCTACGAGCAGTACTTC
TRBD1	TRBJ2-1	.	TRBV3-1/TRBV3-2	CARTGTDLYNEQFF	TGTGCCAGAACCGGGACAGATCTTTACAATGAGCAGTTCTTC
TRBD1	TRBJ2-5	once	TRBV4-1	CASSQGIRDRGEGETQYF	TGCGCCAGCAGCCAGGGCATTCGGGACAGGGGGGAAGGAGAGACCCAGTACTTC
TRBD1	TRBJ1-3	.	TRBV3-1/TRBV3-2	CASSPVGQVSGNTIYF	TGTGCCAGCAGCCCAGTAGGACAGGTCTCTGGAAACACCATATATTTT
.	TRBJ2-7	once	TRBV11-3	CASSLVAVGAYEQYF	TGTGCCAGCAGTTTAGTGGCGGTAGGGGCCTACGAGCAGTACTTC
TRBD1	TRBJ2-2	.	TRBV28	CATDRRQGDTGELFF	TGTGCCACAGACCGTAGACAGGGTGACACCGGGGAGCTGTTTTTT
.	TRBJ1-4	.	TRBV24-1	CATRGGGVEKLFF	TGTGCCACCCGCGGGGGGGGAGTTGAAAAACTGTTTTTT
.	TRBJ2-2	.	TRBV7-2	CASSFRGGAGELFF	TGTGCCAGCAGTTTCCGAGGGGGAGCCGGGGAGCTGTTTTTT
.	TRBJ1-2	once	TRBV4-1	CASSPPFRNLSYYGYTF	TGCGCCAGCAGCCCACCTTTTAGAAATCTTTCTTACTATGGCTACACCTTC
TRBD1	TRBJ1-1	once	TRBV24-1	CATASTGGGPEAFF	TGTGCCACCGCCTCGACAGGGGGAGGCCCTGAAGCTTTCTTT
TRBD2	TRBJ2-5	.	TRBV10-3	CAISTGPAGGLRETQYF	TGTGCCATCAGCACCGGCCCAGCGGGGGGCCTCCGGGAGACCCAGTACTTC
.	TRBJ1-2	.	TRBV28	CASSTGQANYGYTF	TGTGCCAGCAGCACAGGGCAAGCTAACTATGGCTACACCTTC
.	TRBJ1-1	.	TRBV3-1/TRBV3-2	CASSLRGKGSEAFF	TGTGCCAGCAGCCTAAGGGGTAAAGGATCTGAAGCTTTCTTT
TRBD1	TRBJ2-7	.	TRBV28	CASSLDRGRFHEQYF	TGTGCCAGCAGCCTGGACAGGGGGCGATTTCACGAGCAGTACTTC